This record looks at one T cell receptor (beta chain) sequence and its context. This entry is derived from a study of beta chain features in type 1 diabetes. Over 95% purity was reached by all sorted populations. Germline V gene lookup returns CDR1 SGHRS and CDR2 YFSETQ. The CDR3 is 13 amino acids. V lost 0 bases to trimming and J lost 6 bases, with 8 bases between them. The investigators reverse transcribed all of the isolated RNA, so they sequenced expressed TCRB transcripts. Sequencing used immunoSEQ multiplex PCR; TCRdb keeps in-frame clones, though not all of them. The sample lists around 450,000 clones, over 10% occurring once.

Sequencing was carried out using naive CD4+ T cells from blood. This sequence joins TRBV5-1 and TRBJ2-3; no clear D gene. The sequence was collected from a young woman in good health. The CDR3 is CASSLGGKDTQYF. CDR3 nucleotides: TGCGCCAGCAGCTTGGGGGGAAAGGATACGCAGTATTTT.